This T cell receptor (beta chain) comes out of a study of CD8 T cells in ankylosing spondylitis. Overall study findings and caveats: Seemingly characteristic of ankylosing spondylitis blood was a TCR beta motif consisting of fewer than 10 highly homologous variants. It was reported that disease-linked clones were significantly enriched in matched ankylosing spondylitis synovial fluid.

This clonotype was found a few times. Its specificity is unknown. Each CDR3 protein is one row after TCRdb ran MiXCR on the 5' RACE reads. The sample has around 440,000 distinct CDR3 sequences, 17% seen once; the top ten hold approximately 0.93%. This CDR3 contains 15 residues. The V segment lost 4 bases and the J segment 1 base; nucleotides outside the gene matches: 0. From germline, CDR1 is SGHAT and CDR2 FQNNGV. The chain uses TRBV11-2 and TRBJ2-1, with 11 nucleotides matching TRBD2. The origin of this receptor is a male donor with ankylosing spondylitis. Sequencing used blood, either unsorted or a sorted T cell fraction (not recorded which). The CDR3 reads CASSSSGGSYNEQFF. In DNA form, the CDR3 reads TGTGCCAGCAGCTCTAGCGGGGGGTCCTACAATGAGCAGTTCTTC.